The 23 T cell receptor beta chains presented below share a single source sample, sequenced in a study of regulatory T cells in long-lasting Graves disease listed by TCRdb under 2021. Library method: multiplex PCR. The sequencer listed for this sample is Illumina HiSeq 4000. To build TCR beta libraries, CDR3 regions were amplified by Arm-PCR using iRepertoire HTBI primers. Through fastp at Q25 and MiXCR, TCRdb rebuilt clones from the public reads, retaining in-frame beta chains. Here each entry gathers all rows of one CDR3 protein and keeps the most common genes and DNA. The sample contains about 540,000 distinct CDR3 sequences, about 13% of them found a single time. The top ten clones comprise roughly 9.7% of the sample. This specimen's time point label, interpreted: newly diagnosed GD, antithyroid drugs for less than 3 months. For both TCR sequencing and RNA sequencing, RNA was extracted from PBMCs using TRIzol.

These data also formed part of another study, on T cells in Graves' hyperthyroidism and ophthalmopathy.

The source was peripheral blood mononuclear cells (PBMCs), collected at new diagnosis, from a patient treated with antithyroid drugs. The receptors originated from a man aged 25 to 45 with Graves disease. Donor details come from another sample of the same person, matched by shared clones.

This clonotype was recorded once. This may come from a read error, since a much larger clone is one base off. The chain is built from TRBV11-3 and TRBJ2-5; D is ambiguous. Trimming shortened V by 4 bases and J by 1 base, and 7 bases separated the two germline ends. The germline V gene has CDR1 SGHNT and CDR2 YENEEA. The CDR3 consists of 13 residues. The chain's CDR3 is CASSWMAQETQYF. The CDR3 DNA reads TGTGCCAGCAGCTGGATGGCCCAAGAGACCCAGTACTTC.

This clonotype turned up a few times. The chain combines TRBV5-6 with TRBJ2-3; D could derive from TRBD1 or TRBD2 (6 bases each). The germline CDR1 and CDR2 sequences are SGHDT and YYEEEE. V shed 4 bases and J shed 6 bases, with 15 bases lying between them. This CDR3 contains 14 residues. DNA for the CDR3: TGTGCCAGCAGCCAAATGTGGGGGGCGGATACGCAGTATTTT. Protein sequence: CASSQMWGADTQYF.

CDR3 in amino acids: CASSQDRVGETQYF. CDR3 sequence (DNA): TGTGCCAGCAGCCAAGACAGGGTGGGAGAGACCCAGTACTTC. This chain links TRBV4-2 with TRBJ2-3; maybe TRBD1 (5 bases). The J call may not be correct, given that the DNA end is closer to TRBJ2-5. The germline CDR1 and CDR2 sequences are LGHNA and YNFKEQ. CDR3 size: 14 residues.

At least ten counts were recorded for this clonotype. DNA of the CDR3: TGTGCCAGTAGCCCCAAAGGGCTAGTTGCGGGTGAGCAGTTCTTC. This translates into CASSPKGLVAGEQFF. The chain employs TRBV19 and TRBJ2-1; a weak D match, TRBD2 (5 bases). This CDR3 comprises 15 residues. The germline CDR1 and CDR2 sequences are LNHDA and SQIVND (reference sequence). With 6 bases removed from V and 9 bases from J, the gap between germline ends came to 21 bases.

This clonotype was detected only a few times. The chain uses TRBV29-1 and TRBJ2-6, with 8 nucleotides matching TRBD1. Germline loops: CDR1 SQVTM, CDR2 ANQGSEA. Trimming cost V 5 bases and J 13 bases; bases outside gene matches: 7. The CDR3 extends over 12 amino acids. CDR3 sequence: CSVMTGVYVLTF. The CDR3 coding sequence is TGCAGCGTTATGACAGGGGTTTATGTCCTGACTTTC.

Details on this clonotype: A read error may be the cause here, since a much bigger clone is one base away. The chain uses TRBV20-1 and TRBJ2-1, with 11 bases lining up with TRBD2. Germline CDR1 reads DFQATT; CDR2 reads SNEGSKA (reference sequence). This CDR3 is 14 amino acids long. Here the CDR3 DNA reads TGCAGTGCTTCGTTAGCGGGAGGGCCGGAGACCCAGTGCTTC. Protein product: CSASLAGGPETQCF.

This clonotype came up many times. The chain couples TRBV2 to TRBJ2-7, with 8 positions matching TRBD2. CDR1 is SNHLY and CDR2 is FYNNEI in the germline V gene. The CDR3 length is 15 residues. V gave up 8 bases and J gave up 6 bases; unmatched junction bases: 15. As DNA, the CDR3 is TGTGCCAGCGTAACCGGGACTAGGGGGAGGGCCGAGCAGTACTTC. As protein: CASVTGTRGRAEQYF. The full variable domain, its missing parts supplied by reference TRBV2 and TRBJ2-7, is EPEVTQTPSHQVTQMGQEVILRCVPISNHLYFYWYRQILGQKVEFLVSFYNNEISEKSEIFDDQFSVERPDGSNFTLKIRSTKLEDSAMYFCASVTGTRGRAEQYFGPGTRLTVT.

Comments on this clonotype: The junction does not match germline at one end; this may be a read error. This chain uses TRBV30 with TRBJ2-7; perhaps D is TRBD1 or TRBD2 (5 bases each). The CDR3 contains 12 residues. In germline, CDR1 is GTSNPN, CDR2 SVGIG (reference sequence). The CDR3 here is CAWSVRERGECF. CDR3 nucleotides: TGTGCCTGGAGTGTGAGAGAGAGGGGAGAGTGCTTC.

There are many counts of this clonotype. CDR3 residues: CSAYTGELFF. Here the CDR3 DNA reads TGCAGCGCCTACACCGGGGAGCTGTTTTTT. V and J are TRBV29-1 and TRBJ2-2; D uncertain. Germline CDR1 reads SQVTM; CDR2 reads ANQGSEA. The CDR3 totals 10 residues. Trimming stripped 7 bases from V and 3 bases from J, with 3 bases between.

The chain is built from TRBV5-1 and TRBJ2-7; tentative D call: TRBD2 (6 bases). Germline-derived CDR1 and CDR2 are SGHRS and YFSETQ. V was trimmed by 3 bases and J by 3 bases, leaving 13 bases between them. The CDR3 length is 14 residues. The CDR3 spells CASSSGLLDYEQYF. In nucleotides, the CDR3 is TGCGCCAGCAGCTCGGGACTCCTTGACTACGAGCAGTACTTC.

This clonotype showed up just a few times. A single base separates this from a much larger clone, so it may be a read error. The genes are TRBV6-1 and TRBJ2-7; 8 nucleotides agree with TRBD1. The CDR3 contains 14 residues. V dropped 8 bases and J dropped 4; count of bases not matched to a gene: 10. Germline values: CDR1 MNHNS, CDR2 SASEGT. The CDR3 region is CASGPDRAPYEQYF. The CDR3 DNA is TGTGCCAGCGGCCCGGACAGGGCGCCTTACGAGCAGTACTTC.

This clonotype showed up just a few times. The rearrangement uses TRBV19 and TRBJ1-6; D possibly corresponds to TRBD1 (5 bases). Germline V gene data show CDR1 as LNHDA and CDR2 as SQIVND (reference sequence). The CDR3 is made up of 13 amino acids. Trimming pared 9 bases from V and 7 bases from J, leaving 13 bases between. CDR3 nucleotide sequence: TGTGCCAGCGCAGGGACGCCGAATTCACCCCTCCACTTT. Its translation: CASAGTPNSPLHF. The whole variable domain, filled in from reference TRBV19 and TRBJ1-6, reads DGGITQSPKYLFRKEGQNVTLSCEQNLNHDAMYWYRQDPGQGLRLIYYSQIVNDFQKGDIAEGYSVSREKKESFPLTVTSAQKNPTAFYLCASAGTPNSPLHFGNGTRLTVT.

This chain links TRBV29-1 with TRBJ2-7; 8 bases line up with TRBD1. The V gene's germline CDR1 is SQVTM and CDR2 ANQGSEA. J gave up 6 bases and V 3 bases, and 4 bases lay outside the gene matches. This CDR3 region has 12 residues. The CDR3, as DNA: TGCAGCGTTGAGGGCAGGGGGCGCGAGCAGTACTTC. The encoded protein is CSVEGRGREQYF.

Ten or more counts support this clonotype. CDR3 DNA: TGCGCCAGCAGCCGAACCGGGACAGGGGGCCTAGCTAACACCGGGGAGCTGTTTTTT. Translating gives CASSRTGTGGLANTGELFF. The chain uses TRBV5-1 and TRBJ2-2; 12 nucleotides agree with TRBD1. V trimming: 4 bases; J trimming: 2 bases; junction bases outside the gene matches: 12. The V gene's germline CDR1 is SGHRS and CDR2 YFSETQ. The CDR3 spans 19 residues.

As to this clonotype: This may be a read error, as it is one base from a much larger clone. CDR3 sequence (DNA): TGTGCCACCAGGGGGACACAAGAGACCCAGTACTTC. The encoded protein is CATRGTQETQYF. The J gene is TRBJ2-5, the V gene TRBV10-3; TRBD1 agrees at 7 bases. CDR1 and CDR2 (germline): ENHRY, SYGVKD. The CDR3 contains 12 residues. Losses at the gene ends were 10 bases for V and 2 bases for J; bases not matched to a gene: 4.

To note about this clonotype: This may stem from a read error, because a much larger clone lies one nucleotide away. Because it lacks the conserved phenylalanine or tryptophan at the end, this CDR3 is likely a read error. This chain connects TRBV2 to TRBJ2-2; TRBD2 matches 7 bases. This CDR3 region has 15 residues. Germline V gene lookup returns CDR1 SNHLY and CDR2 FYNNEI. V was clipped by 6 bases and J by 1 base; unmatched bases: 5. The CDR3 spells CASRKVAGNTGELFL. The CDR3 DNA follows: TGTGCCAGCAGGAAGGTAGCGGGGAACACCGGGGAGCTGTTTCTT.

This clonotype was detected a few times. The chain joins TRBV15 to TRBJ2-6; D is possibly TRBD1 (6 bases). CDR1 LNHNV and CDR2 YYDKDF come from the germline V gene (reference sequence). The CDR3 is made up of 16 amino acids. V lost 5 bases and J lost 2, with 13 bases in between. The CDR3 coding sequence is TGTGCCACCAGCGAGAAGGCAGGGGCTGGGGCCAACGTCCTGACTTTC. The encoded protein is CATSEKAGAGANVLTF.

A word on this clonotype: This may arise from a read error, as a much more abundant clone is one base away. This chain links TRBV24-1 with TRBJ1-2, with TRBD1 as a possible D gene (6 bases). From germline, CDR1 is KGHDR and CDR2 SFDVKD. This CDR3 region has 15 residues. The CDR3 DNA sequence: TGTACCACCAGTGAGTCTAATCAGGGGAACTATGGCTACACCTTC. This codes for CTTSESNQGNYGYTF.

There are many counts of this clonotype. This chain links TRBV5-1 with TRBJ2-5; 7 bases line up with TRBD1. CDR1 and CDR2 (germline): SGHRS, YFSETQ. The CDR3 runs to 14 residues. J gave up 5 bases and V 1 base, and 5 bases lay outside the gene matches. The CDR3 DNA follows: TGCGCCAGCAGCTTGATAGGGGGCCAGGAGACCCAGTACTTC. It translates to CASSLIGGQETQYF.

This clonotype appeared many times. The rearrangement links TRBV7-9 to TRBJ2-1; 14 nucleotides match TRBD2. There are 15 residues in the CDR3. Trimming at V came to 6 bases and at J to 10 bases, leaving 8 bases not matched to a gene. The germline V gene has CDR1 SEHNR and CDR2 FQNEAQ (reference sequence). The CDR3, as DNA: TGTGCCAGCAGTTCGACTAGCGGGAGGGCCGGGGAGCAGTTCTTC. Amino acid sequence: CASSSTSGRAGEQFF.

This clonotype showed up many times. The chain uses TRBV10-3 and TRBJ1-1; a weak D match, TRBD1 (6 bases). The germline V and J ends were trimmed by 8 bases and 8 bases, with 9 bases remaining between them. The CDR3 length is 10 residues. The germline V gene encodes CDR1 ENHRY and CDR2 SYGVKD. CDR3 bases: TGTGCCATCTTAGGGACAGAAGCTTTCTTT. Residues: CAILGTEAFF.

This clonotype was picked up many times. The rearrangement links TRBV6-1 to TRBJ2-5, with a tentative D call TRBD2 (6 bases). Germline lookup yields CDR1 MNHNS and CDR2 SASEGT. V was clipped by 8 bases and J by 2 bases, with 12 bases between them. The CDR3 loop spans 13 amino acids. The CDR3 sequence: CASGLRGQETQYF. The CDR3 coding sequence is TGTGCCAGCGGACTCCGGGGGCAAGAGACCCAGTACTTC.

This clonotype was counted at least ten times. V is TRBV3-1 and J is TRBJ1-5; possibly TRBD1 for D (5 bases). Germline V gene sequence: CDR1 LGHDT, CDR2 YNNKEL (reference sequence). This CDR3 spans 13 amino acids. V shed 1 base and J shed 5 bases, with 6 bases lying between them. The CDR3 coding sequence is TGTGCCAGCAGCCAAGGGGGGTATCAGCCCCAGCATTTT. Protein sequence: CASSQGGYQPQHF.